This T cell receptor beta chain was documented in a study of CD8+ T cells in alopecia areata. Described treatment: oral pan-JAK inhibitor, 5-10 mg twice daily. Note on this clone: Other DNA sequences of this sample code for an identical CDR3.

cDNA reverse transcribed from extracted RNA served as the sequencing template. Data came from immunoSEQ multiplex PCR; TCRdb stores just in-frame clones and leaves some out. Found here are some 190,000 clones, just under 65% of them singletons; the top ten hold approximately 1.2%. J was trimmed by 7 bases and V by 5 bases; bases with no gene match: 3. The germline V gene encodes CDR1 SEHNR and CDR2 FQNEAQ (reference sequence). The CDR3 contains 14 residues. The sequence was obtained from a human donor with alopecia areata. This sample comprised CD4+ T cells sorted from blood, obtained between weeks 49 and 50, from a patient treated with tofacitinib. The rearrangement uses TRBV7-9 and TRBJ1-6, with 9 bases matching TRBD1. The CDR3 DNA reads TGTGCCAGCAGCACGGGACAGGGAAATTCACCCCTCCACTTT. It is translated as CASSTGQGNSPLHF.